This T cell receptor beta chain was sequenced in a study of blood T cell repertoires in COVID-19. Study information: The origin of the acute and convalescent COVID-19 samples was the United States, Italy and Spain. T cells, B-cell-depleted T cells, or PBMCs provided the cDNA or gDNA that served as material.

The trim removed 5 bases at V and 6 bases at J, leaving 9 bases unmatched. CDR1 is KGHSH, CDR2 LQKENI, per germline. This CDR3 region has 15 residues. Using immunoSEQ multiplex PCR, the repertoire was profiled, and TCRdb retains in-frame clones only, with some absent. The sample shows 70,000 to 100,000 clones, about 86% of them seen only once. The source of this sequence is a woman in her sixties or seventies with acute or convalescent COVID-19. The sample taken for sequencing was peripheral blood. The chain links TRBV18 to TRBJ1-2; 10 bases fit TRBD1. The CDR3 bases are TGTGCCAGCTCATTCACGACAGGGGGCGAGGATGGCTACACCTTC. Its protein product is CASSFTTGGEDGYTF.